This is a list of T cell receptor beta chains from one sample in a study of blood T cells in healthy people across ages. TCRdb reprocessed the 5' RACE reads with MiXCR, giving one entry per CDR3 protein. The sample consists of over 1.5 million distinct CDR3 sequences, less than 50% of them appearing once. The source material was blood. These receptors all stem from a woman aged 40 to 55 in good health. Each CDR3 is given with its conserved first and last residue. A D gene is named only where the DNA matches it firmly. Not every row has a clone size; where given, it reads once, few, many or a size class.

v_call	clone_size	d_call	j_call	cdr3_nt	cdr3_aa
TRBV6-2/TRBV6-3	few	TRBD1	TRBJ2-7	TGTGCCAGCAGAGCCTCGACAGGGGGAGATCACGAGCAGTACTTC	CASRASTGGDHEQYF
TRBV9	.	.	TRBJ2-7	TGTGCCAGCAGCGTAGTAACCGAGACCTACGAGCAGTACTTC	CASSVVTETYEQYF
TRBV20-1	.	.	TRBJ1-5	TGCAGTGCTCCCCTCCCGGGACCTTTAAAGGACAATCAGCCCCAGCATTTT	CSAPLPGPLKDNQPQHF
TRBV20-1	.	TRBD1	TRBJ1-1	TGCAGTGCTAGACCGTCCAGGGGGCGAGGGACTGAAGCTTTCTTT	CSARPSRGRGTEAFF
TRBV11-2	.	TRBD2	TRBJ2-1	TGTGCCAGCAGCTTGCCGCCTGGCGGGGGGGTTCAGAGCTCCTACAATGAGCAGTTCTTC	CASSLPPGGGVQSSYNEQFF
TRBV18	few	.	TRBJ2-3	TGTGCCAGCTCACCACTAGGGATGGATACGCAGTATTTT	CASSPLGMDTQYF
TRBV20-1	.	TRBD1	TRBJ1-2	TGCAGTGCTAGAAACAACCGGGACAGGGTTGGCTACACCTTC	CSARNNRDRVGYTF
TRBV3-1	.	.	TRBJ1-3	TGTGCCAGCAGCCAAGTTCTACAGGGATCGAACACCATATATTTT	CASSQVLQGSNTIYF
TRBV27	few	.	TRBJ2-5	TGTGCCAGCAAAAACCAAGAGACCCAGTACTTC	CASKNQETQYF
TRBV5-1	.	.	TRBJ2-7	TGCGCCAGCAGCAACAAGTTCTACGAGCAGTACTTC	CASSNKFYEQYF
TRBV5-5	.	.	TRBJ1-4	TGTGCCAGCAGTACCCCCAGGGCCTTGGGCGAAAAACTGTTTTTT	CASSTPRALGEKLFF
TRBV7-2	.	.	TRBJ2-7	TGTGCCAGCAGCTCCGGGGGGACAGCAGCCTACGAGCAGTACTTC	CASSSGGTAAYEQYF
TRBV7-2	.	.	TRBJ1-5	TGTGCCAGCAGCCCAGGGACTTCGCAGGCCCCCAATCAGCCCCAGCATTTT	CASSPGTSQAPNQPQHF
TRBV2	.	TRBD2	TRBJ2-7	TGTGCCAGCAGTGAGCAACTAGCGGGGGTTAACGAGCAGTACTTC	CASSEQLAGVNEQYF
TRBV3-1	.	.	TRBJ2-7	TGTGCCAGCAGCCATACCGGGGGCAGGAACGAGCAGTACTTC	CASSHTGGRNEQYF
TRBV27	.	.	TRBJ2-4	TGTGCCAGCAGCACGAGGATCACTGACATTCAGTACTTC	CASSTRITDIQYF
TRBV2	.	TRBD1	TRBJ2-5	TGTGCCAGCAGTGCGGGGACAGGGAGAGACCAAGAGACCCAGTACTTC	CASSAGTGRDQETQYF
TRBV12-3/TRBV12-4	.	.	TRBJ1-6	TGTGCCAGCAGTTTATTGTCCAGGGGCTCGGGTTCACCCCTCCACTTT	CASSLLSRGSGSPLHF
TRBV20-1	.	.	TRBJ1-5	TGCAGTGCTAGTCAGTCAAAACAGCCCCAGCATTTT	CSASQSKQPQHF
TRBV2	.	.	TRBJ1-5	TGTGCCAGCAGCGATGAATCCCGGGACGGTTATAGCAATCAGCCCCAGCATTTT	CASSDESRDGYSNQPQHF
TRBV12-3/TRBV12-4	.	.	TRBJ1-6	TGTGCCAGCAGAATGCAGCACTATAATTCACCCCTCCACTTT	CASRMQHYNSPLHF
TRBV12-3/TRBV12-4	.	.	TRBJ1-5	TGTGCCAGCAGTTTCTGGGGGCTTCAGCCCCAGCATTTT	CASSFWGLQPQHF
TRBV27	few	TRBD2	TRBJ2-1	TGTGCCAGCACCCAAGCGGGGAGGGATGAGCAGTTCTTC	CASTQAGRDEQFF
TRBV28	.	.	TRBJ1-5	TGTGCCAACAGTTCGATAGTCAATCAGCCCCAGCATTTT	CANSSIVNQPQHF
TRBV7-8	.	.	TRBJ1-5	TGTGCCAGCAGCTTAGGGGGCGAATTCAATCAGCCCCAGCATTTT	CASSLGGEFNQPQHF
TRBV4-1	.	TRBD2	TRBJ2-1	TGCGCCAGCAGCCAACTAGCGGGGGGTGTCAATGAGCAGTTCTTC	CASSQLAGGVNEQFF
TRBV20-1	.	TRBD2	TRBJ2-7	TGCAGTGCTATAGGAGGACTAGCGGGGGCCTTAGAGCAGTACTTC	CSAIGGLAGALEQYF
TRBV6-2/TRBV6-3	few	TRBD1	TRBJ2-3	TGTGCCAGCGACGAAGGGACAGGCCCGACAGATACGCAGTATTTT	CASDEGTGPTDTQYF
TRBV20-1	few	.	TRBJ2-4	TGCAGTGCTAGACCCAGGTTCGGTGTTGAGCAGTACTTC	CSARPRFGVEQYF
TRBV7-9	few	TRBD1	TRBJ2-5	TGTGCCAGCAGCGCCCGGACAGGGGGGTACCAAGAGACCCAGTACTTC	CASSARTGGYQETQYF
TRBV11-2	few	.	TRBJ1-5	TGTGCCAGCAGCTTAGATCATTTGGGCAATCAGCCCCAGCATTTT	CASSLDHLGNQPQHF
TRBV4-3	.	TRBD1	TRBJ1-1	TGCGCCAGCAGCCAAGATTGGACAGGGGGCACTGAAGCTTTCTTT	CASSQDWTGGTEAFF
TRBV6-2/TRBV6-3	once	TRBD2	TRBJ2-4	TGTGCCAGCAGTTACGCGGGGGGGCAGGTCAAAAACGTTCAGTACTTC	CASSYAGGQVKNVQYF
TRBV20-1	many	TRBD2	TRBJ2-5	TGCAGTGCTAGCGGGGGGGCCGGAGAGACCCAGTACTTC	CSASGGAGETQYF
TRBV5-1	once	.	TRBJ2-1	TGCGCCAGCAGTGGAAGTGGAGGTCACAGTGAGCAGTTCTTC	CASSGSGGHSEQFF
TRBV10-3	.	.	TRBJ1-5	TGTGCCATCAGTGAGTCAGGCCCTGGGGATCAGCCCCAGCATTTT	CAISESGPGDQPQHF
TRBV20-1	.	.	TRBJ1-2	TGCAGTGCTTCCAGGGAGTCGGGCTATGGCTACACCTTC	CSASRESGYGYTF
TRBV6-5	few	.	TRBJ1-2	TGTGCCAGCAGTCGCCAAAGGGAAGTGAACTATGGCTACACCTTC	CASSRQREVNYGYTF
TRBV28	few	.	TRBJ1-2	TGTGCCAGCTCACCCGGGATTAACTATGGCTACACCTTC	CASSPGINYGYTF
TRBV5-5	.	.	TRBJ2-5	TGTGCCAGCAGCCTGGGGTACCCGTCGGGCCAAGAGACCCAGTACTTC	CASSLGYPSGQETQYF
TRBV7-8	many	.	TRBJ2-1	TGTGCCAGCAGCCCCCTTGGGACCTTGAACAATGAGCAGTTCTTC	CASSPLGTLNNEQFF
TRBV10-3	.	.	TRBJ2-5	TGTGCCATCAGTGGCGCGGGGTTACCCCAAGAGACCCAGTACTTC	CAISGAGLPQETQYF
TRBV29-1	.	.	TRBJ1-2	TGCACCTACACAGAGGTCTATGGCTACACCTTC	CTYTEVYGYTF
TRBV7-8	.	.	TRBJ2-7	TGTGCCAGCAGCTTCCTGGCCGGCGCCTCCTACGAGCAGTACTTC	CASSFLAGASYEQYF
TRBV27	.	.	TRBJ2-7	TGTGCCTGCAGTTTACAGTCCCCTCCCTCCTACGAGCAGTACTTC	CACSLQSPPSYEQYF
TRBV29-1	few	.	TRBJ2-7	TGCAGCGGGGGGATCGGTGAGACCAAGTACTTC	CSGGIGETKYF
TRBV7-6	.	.	TRBJ2-5	TGTGCCAGCAGCCCCGGGACGGCATGGACGGAGACCCAGTACTTC	CASSPGTAWTETQYF
TRBV4-1	.	.	TRBJ2-3	TGCGCCAGCAGCCAAGATCCCACCAGCGCCACAAGCACAGATACGCAGTATTTT	CASSQDPTSATSTDTQYF
TRBV5-5	.	.	TRBJ2-1	TGTGCCAGCAGCTGGGTAGGAACTGAGCAGTTCTTC	CASSWVGTEQFF
TRBV20-1	few	.	TRBJ2-3	TGCAGTGCTAGAGATTTTGGGAGCACAGATACGCAGTATTTT	CSARDFGSTDTQYF
TRBV5-4	.	TRBD1	TRBJ1-6	TGTGCCAGCAGCTCGGGGGACAGAGATAATTCACCCCTCCACTTT	CASSSGDRDNSPLHF